This TCR beta chain was obtained from a study of T-cell reconstitution after alpha-beta-depleted transplantation in children. Broader study findings: At the one-year point after transplant, T-cell counts and TCRbeta diversity were found to come mostly from T cells that had been newly produced. At around two months after transplant, the alpha-beta T cells were reportedly derived from several hundred expanded clones that came from non-depleted graft cells.

Germline CDR1 reads SEHNR; CDR2 reads FQNEAQ (reference sequence). Unmatched junction bases numbered 7, after V lost 2 bases and J lost 6 bases. CDR3 length: 15 amino acids. As it was prepared, the TCRbeta library received unique molecular identifiers. Via MiXCR, TCRdb re-called the PCR reads, giving one row per CDR3 protein. The table shows hundreds of thousands of distinct CDR3 sequences, with roughly 15% occurring only once. Points on this clonotype: Its antigen is currently unknown.

This TCR derives from a male patient aged 2 to 10 who had a stem cell transplant for acute lymphoblastic leukemia, so the T cells may come from the graft donor. Sequencing used PBMCs, mostly from graft donor cells, obtained 360 days after TCRalphabeta/CD19-depleted stem cell transplant. The chain recombines TRBV7-9 with TRBJ2-3; 8 nucleotides line up with TRBD2. CDR3 bases: TGTGCCAGCAGCTTACACGGGAGGGCCGGTGATACGCAGTATTTT. The encoded protein is CASSLHGRAGDTQYF.